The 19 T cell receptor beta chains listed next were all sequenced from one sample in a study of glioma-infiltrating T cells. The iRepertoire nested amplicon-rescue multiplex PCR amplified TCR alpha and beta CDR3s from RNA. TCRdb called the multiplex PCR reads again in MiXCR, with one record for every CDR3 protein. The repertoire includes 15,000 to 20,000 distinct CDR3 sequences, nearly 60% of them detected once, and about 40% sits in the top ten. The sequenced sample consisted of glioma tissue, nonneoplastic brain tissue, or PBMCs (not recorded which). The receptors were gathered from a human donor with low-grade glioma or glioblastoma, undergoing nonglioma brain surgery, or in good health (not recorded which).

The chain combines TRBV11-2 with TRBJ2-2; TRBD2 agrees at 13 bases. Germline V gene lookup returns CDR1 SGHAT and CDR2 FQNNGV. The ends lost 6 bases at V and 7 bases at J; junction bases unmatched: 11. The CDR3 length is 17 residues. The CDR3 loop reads CASRLNQLAGGIGELFF. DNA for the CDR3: TGTGCCAGCAGATTAAACCAACTAGCGGGAGGGATCGGGGAGCTGTTTTTT.

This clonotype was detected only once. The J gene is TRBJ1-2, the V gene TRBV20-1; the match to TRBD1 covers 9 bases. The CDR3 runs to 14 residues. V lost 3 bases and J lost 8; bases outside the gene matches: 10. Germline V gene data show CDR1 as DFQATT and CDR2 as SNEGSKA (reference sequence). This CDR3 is CSASPGTGLRGYTF. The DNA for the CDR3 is TGCAGTGCTAGCCCCGGGACAGGGCTACGCGGCTACACCTTC.

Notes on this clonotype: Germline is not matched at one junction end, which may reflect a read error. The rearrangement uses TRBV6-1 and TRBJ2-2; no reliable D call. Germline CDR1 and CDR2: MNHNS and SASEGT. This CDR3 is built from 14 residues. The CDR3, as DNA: TGTGCCAGCAAACCCGGGCTCTACACCGGAGAGCTGTTTTTT. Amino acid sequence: CASKPGLYTGELFF.

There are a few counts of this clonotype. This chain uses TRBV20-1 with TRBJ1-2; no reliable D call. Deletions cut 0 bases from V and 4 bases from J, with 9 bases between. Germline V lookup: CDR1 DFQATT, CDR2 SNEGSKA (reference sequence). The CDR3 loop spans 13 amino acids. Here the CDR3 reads CSARDQASYGYTF. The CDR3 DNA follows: TGCAGTGCTAGAGACCAGGCTTCCTATGGCTACACCTTC.

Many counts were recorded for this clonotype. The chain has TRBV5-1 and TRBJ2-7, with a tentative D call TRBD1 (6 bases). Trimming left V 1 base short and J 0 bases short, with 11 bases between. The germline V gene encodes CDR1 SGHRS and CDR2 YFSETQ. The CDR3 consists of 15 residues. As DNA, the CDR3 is TGCGCCAGCAGCTTGCTCCGGGACAACTCCTACGAGCAGTACTTC. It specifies CASSLLRDNSYEQYF.

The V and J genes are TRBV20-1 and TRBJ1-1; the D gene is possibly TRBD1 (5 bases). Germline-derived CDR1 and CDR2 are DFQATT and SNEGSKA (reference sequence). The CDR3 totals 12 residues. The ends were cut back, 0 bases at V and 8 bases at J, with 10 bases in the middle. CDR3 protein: CSARDRTPEAFF. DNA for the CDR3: TGCAGTGCTAGAGACCGGACACCAGAAGCTTTCTTT.

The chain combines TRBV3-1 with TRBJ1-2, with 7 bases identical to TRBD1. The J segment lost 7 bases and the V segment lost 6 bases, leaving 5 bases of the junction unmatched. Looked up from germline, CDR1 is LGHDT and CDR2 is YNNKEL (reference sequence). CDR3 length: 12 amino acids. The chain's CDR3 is CASSRPGGGYTF. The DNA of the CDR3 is TGTGCCAGCAGTCGACCAGGGGGTGGCTACACCTTC.

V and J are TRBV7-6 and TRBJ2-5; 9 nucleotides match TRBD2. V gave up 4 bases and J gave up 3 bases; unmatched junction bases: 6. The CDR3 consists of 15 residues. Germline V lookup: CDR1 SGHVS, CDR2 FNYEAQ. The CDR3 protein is CASSSGLAREETQYF. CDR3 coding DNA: TGTGCCAGCAGCTCTGGACTAGCGAGAGAAGAGACCCAGTACTTC.

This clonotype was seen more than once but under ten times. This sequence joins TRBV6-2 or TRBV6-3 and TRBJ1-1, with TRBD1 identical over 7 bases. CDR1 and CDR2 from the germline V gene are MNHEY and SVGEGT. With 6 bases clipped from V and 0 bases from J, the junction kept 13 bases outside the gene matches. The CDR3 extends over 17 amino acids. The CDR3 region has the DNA TGTGCCAGCAGCAAACGCCGACAGGGCGGAATGAACACTGAAGCTTTCTTT. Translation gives CASSKRRQGGMNTEAFF.

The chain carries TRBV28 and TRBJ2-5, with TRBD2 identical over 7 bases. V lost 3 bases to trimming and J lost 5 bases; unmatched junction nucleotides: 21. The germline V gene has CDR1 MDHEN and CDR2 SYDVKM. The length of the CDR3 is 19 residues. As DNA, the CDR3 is TGTGCCAGCAGTTTCTTTGGGGAGTTAAGCGGGACCGTCGGGGAGACCCAGTACTTC. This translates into CASSFFGELSGTVGETQYF.

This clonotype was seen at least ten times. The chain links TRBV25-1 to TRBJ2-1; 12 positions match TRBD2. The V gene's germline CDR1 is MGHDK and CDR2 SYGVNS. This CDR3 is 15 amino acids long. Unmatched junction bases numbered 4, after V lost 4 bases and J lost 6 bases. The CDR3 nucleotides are TGTGCCAGCAGTGGTAGACTAGCGGGAGCCAATGAGCAGTTCTTC. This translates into CASSGRLAGANEQFF.

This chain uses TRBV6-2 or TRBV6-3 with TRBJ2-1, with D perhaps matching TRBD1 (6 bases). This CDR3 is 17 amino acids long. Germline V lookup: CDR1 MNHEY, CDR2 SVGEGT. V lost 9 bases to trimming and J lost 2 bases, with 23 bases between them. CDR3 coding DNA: TGTGCCAGTTCACAGGGTAACCCGACCCGTCCCTACAATGAGCAGTTCTTC. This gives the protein CASSQGNPTRPYNEQFF.

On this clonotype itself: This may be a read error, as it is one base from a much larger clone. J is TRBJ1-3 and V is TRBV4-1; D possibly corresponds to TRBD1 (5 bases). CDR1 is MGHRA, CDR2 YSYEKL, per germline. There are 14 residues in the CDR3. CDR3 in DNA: TGCGCCAGAAGCCAAGATTCCGGGACCTTCTCCATATATTTT. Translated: CARSQDSGTFSIYF.

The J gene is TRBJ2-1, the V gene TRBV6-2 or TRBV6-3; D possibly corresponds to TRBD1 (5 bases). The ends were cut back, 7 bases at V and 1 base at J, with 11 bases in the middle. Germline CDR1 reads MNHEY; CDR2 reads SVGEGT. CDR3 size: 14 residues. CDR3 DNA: TGTGCCAGCAAGAGCAGGGAATCCTACAATGAGCAGTTCTTC. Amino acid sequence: CASKSRESYNEQFF.

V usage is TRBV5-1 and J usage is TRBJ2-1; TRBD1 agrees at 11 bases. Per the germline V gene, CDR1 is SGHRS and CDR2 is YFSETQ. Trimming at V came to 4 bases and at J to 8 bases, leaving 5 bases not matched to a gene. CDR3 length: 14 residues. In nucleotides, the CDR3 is TGCGCCAGCAGCACGGACAGGGGGCGCGATGAGCAGTTCTTC. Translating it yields CASSTDRGRDEQFF. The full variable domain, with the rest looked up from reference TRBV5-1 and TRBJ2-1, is KAGVTQTPRYLIKTRGQQVTLSCSPISGHRSVSWYQQTPGQGLQFLFEYFSETQRNKGNFPGRFSGRQFSNSRSEMNVSTLELGDSALYLCASSTDRGRDEQFFGPGTRLTVL.

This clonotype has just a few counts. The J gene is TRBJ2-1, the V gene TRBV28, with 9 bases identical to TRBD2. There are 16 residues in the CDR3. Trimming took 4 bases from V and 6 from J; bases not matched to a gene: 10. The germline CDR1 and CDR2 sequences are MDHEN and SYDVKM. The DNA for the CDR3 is TGTGCCAGCAGTTACGATGGGACTAGCAAAGGCAATGAGCAGTTCTTC. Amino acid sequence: CASSYDGTSKGNEQFF.

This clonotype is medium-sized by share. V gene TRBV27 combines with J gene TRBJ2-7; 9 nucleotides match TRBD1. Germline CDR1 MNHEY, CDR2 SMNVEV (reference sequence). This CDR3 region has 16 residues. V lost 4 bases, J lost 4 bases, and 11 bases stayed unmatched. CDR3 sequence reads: CASSYQMRDRDYEQYF. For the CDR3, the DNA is TGTGCCAGCAGTTACCAGATGCGGGACAGGGATTACGAGCAGTACTTC.

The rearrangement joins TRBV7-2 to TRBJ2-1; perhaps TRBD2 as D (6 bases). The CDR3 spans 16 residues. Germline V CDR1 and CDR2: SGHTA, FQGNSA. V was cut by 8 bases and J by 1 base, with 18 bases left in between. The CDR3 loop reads CASRSLMGGSYNEQFF. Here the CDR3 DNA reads TGTGCCAGCCGCTCCCTTATGGGGGGTTCCTACAATGAGCAGTTCTTC.

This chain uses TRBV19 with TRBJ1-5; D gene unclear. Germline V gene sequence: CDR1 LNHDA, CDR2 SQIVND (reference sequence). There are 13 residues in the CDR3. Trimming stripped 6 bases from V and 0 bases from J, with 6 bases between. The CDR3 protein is CASREPSNQPQHF. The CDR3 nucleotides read TGTGCCAGTAGGGAACCTAGCAATCAGCCCCAGCATTTT. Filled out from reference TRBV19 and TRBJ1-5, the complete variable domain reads DGGITQSPKYLFRKEGQNVTLSCEQNLNHDAMYWYRQDPGQGLRLIYYSQIVNDFQKGDIAEGYSVSREKKESFPLTVTSAQKNPTAFYLCASREPSNQPQHFGDGTRLSIL.